This T cell receptor beta chain was recorded in a study of blood T cell repertoires in COVID-19. There are 16 residues in the CDR3. In the study's own analysis: Reference gene primer amplification yielded estimated nucleated cell counts. Clones were sequenced by immunoSEQ multiplex PCR, and TCRdb holds only the in-frame ones, with some missing. The V and J calls and the clone size are those of that table, but D and trimming were determined from the DNA. The data show about 420,000 clones, 70% to 90% seen once. Sequencing was performed on peripheral blood. The chain employs TRBV12-2 and TRBJ2-7; the table calls TRBD1, which could not be checked here. TRBV12-2 is listed as a pseudogene. The clonotype comes from a man between 18 and 35 years old with COVID-19, enrolled during active disease. This chain's CDR3 is CASRFRDRGVPYEQYF. The CDR3 DNA reads TGTGCAAGTCGCTTCCGGGACAGGGGAGTTCCCTACGAGCAGTACTTC.